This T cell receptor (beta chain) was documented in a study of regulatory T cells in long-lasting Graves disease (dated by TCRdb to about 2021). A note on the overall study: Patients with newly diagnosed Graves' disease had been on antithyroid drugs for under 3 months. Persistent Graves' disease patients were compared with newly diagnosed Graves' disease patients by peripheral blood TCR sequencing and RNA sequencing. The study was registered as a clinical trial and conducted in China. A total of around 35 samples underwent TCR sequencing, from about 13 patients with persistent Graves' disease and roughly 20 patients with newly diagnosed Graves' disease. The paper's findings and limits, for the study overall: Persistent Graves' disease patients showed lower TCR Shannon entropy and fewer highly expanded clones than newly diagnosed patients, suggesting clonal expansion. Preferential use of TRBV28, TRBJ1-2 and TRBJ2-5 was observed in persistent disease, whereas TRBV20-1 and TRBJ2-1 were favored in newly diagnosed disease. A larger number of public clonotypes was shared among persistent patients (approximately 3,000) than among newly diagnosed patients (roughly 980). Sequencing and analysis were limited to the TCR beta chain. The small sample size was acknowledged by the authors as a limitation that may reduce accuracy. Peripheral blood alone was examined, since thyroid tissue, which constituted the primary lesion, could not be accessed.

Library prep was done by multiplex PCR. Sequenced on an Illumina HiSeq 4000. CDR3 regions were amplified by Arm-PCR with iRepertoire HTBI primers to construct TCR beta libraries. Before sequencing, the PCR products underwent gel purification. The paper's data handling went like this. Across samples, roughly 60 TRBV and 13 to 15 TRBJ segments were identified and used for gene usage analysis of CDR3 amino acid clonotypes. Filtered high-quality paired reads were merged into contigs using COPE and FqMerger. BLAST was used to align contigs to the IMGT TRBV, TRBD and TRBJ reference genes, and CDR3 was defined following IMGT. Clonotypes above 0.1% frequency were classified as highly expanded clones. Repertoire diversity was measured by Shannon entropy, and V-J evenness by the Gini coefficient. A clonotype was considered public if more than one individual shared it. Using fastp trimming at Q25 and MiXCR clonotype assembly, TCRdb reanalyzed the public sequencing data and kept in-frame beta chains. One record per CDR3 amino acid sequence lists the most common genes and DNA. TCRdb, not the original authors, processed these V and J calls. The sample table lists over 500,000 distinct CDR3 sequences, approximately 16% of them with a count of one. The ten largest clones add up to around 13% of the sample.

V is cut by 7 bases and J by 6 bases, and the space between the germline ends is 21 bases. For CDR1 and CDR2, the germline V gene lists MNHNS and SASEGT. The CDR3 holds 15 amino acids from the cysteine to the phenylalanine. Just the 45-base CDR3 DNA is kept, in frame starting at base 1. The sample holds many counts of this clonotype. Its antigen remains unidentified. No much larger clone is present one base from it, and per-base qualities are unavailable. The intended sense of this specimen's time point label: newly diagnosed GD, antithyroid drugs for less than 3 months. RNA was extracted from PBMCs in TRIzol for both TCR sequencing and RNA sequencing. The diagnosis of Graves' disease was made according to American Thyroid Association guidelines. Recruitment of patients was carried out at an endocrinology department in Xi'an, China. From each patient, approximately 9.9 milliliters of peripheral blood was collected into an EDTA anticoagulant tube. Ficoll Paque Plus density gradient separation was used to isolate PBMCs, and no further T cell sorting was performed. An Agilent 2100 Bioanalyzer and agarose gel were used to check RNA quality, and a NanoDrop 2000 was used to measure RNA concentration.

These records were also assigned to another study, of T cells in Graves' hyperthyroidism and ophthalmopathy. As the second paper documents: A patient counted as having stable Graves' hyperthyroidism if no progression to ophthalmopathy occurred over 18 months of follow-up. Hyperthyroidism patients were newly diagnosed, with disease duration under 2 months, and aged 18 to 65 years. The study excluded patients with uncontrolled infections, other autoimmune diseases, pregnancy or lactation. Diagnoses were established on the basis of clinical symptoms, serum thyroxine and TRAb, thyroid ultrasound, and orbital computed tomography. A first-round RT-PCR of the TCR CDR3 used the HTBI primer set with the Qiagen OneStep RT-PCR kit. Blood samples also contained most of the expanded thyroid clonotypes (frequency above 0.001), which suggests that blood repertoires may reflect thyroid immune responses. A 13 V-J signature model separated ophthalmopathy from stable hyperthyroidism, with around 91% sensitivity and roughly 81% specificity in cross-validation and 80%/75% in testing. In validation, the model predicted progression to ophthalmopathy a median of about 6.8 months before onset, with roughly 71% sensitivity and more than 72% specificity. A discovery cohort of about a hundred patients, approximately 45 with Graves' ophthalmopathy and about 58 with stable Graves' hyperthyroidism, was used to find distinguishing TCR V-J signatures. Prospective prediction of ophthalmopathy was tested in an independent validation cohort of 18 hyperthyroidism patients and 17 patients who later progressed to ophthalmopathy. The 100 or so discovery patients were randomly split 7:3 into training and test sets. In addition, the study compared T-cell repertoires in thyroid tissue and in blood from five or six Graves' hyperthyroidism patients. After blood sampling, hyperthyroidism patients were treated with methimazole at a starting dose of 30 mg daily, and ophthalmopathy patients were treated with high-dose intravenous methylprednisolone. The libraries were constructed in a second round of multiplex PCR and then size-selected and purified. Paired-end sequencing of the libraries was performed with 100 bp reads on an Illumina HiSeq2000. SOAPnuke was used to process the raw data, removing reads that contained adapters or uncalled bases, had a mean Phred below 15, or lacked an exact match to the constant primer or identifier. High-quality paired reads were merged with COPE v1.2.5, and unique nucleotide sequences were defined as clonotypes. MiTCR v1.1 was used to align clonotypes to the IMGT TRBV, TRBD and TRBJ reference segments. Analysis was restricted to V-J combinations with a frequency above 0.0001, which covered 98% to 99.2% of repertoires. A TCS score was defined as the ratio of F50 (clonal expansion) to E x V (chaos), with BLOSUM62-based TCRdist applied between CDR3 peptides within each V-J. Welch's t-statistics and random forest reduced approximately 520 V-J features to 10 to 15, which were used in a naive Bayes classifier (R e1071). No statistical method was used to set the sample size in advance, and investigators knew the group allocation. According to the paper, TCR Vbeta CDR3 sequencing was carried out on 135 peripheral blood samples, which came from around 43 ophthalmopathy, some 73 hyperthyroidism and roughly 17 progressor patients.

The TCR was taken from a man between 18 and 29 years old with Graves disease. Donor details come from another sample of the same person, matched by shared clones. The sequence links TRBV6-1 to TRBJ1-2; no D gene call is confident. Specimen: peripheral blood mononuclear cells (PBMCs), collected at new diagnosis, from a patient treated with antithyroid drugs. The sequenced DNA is TGTGCCAGCATCAATGTGGCGCCCCTGGAAGATGGCTACACCTTC. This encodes CASINVAPLEDGYTF.